This T cell receptor (beta chain) came from a study of blood T cell repertoires in COVID-19. As for the study in general: Samples taken during acute and convalescent COVID-19 were collected in the United States, Italy and Spain.

The protocol was immunoSEQ multiplex PCR, while the TCRdb copy is restricted to in-frame clones and leaves out a portion. The data contain a few hundred thousand clones, around 90% of them seen just once; the ten biggest clones take up roughly 10%. The CDR3 has 15 amino acids. Germline assignment: CDR1 SGHTA and CDR2 FQGNSA. Trimming took off 5 bases at V and 5 bases at J, with 19 bases between the two ends. Seattle participants joined during active infection and were tracked over time. The chain employs TRBV7-2 and TRBJ2-7; D not resolved. Material: peripheral blood. This clonotype was sampled from a woman between 65 and 79 years old with COVID-19, enrolled during active disease. The chain's CDR3 is CASSPMTLHRNEQYF. The CDR3 DNA sequence: TGTGCCAGCAGCCCTATGACTCTCCACCGGAACGAGCAGTACTTC.